Sequencing of this TCR beta chain was carried out in a study of T cells in localized non-small cell lung cancer. Whole-study findings and limits: Owing to sequencing of a solitary tumor region, heterogeneity cannot be discounted. A median of roughly 55 of the top 100 tumor clones appeared in adjacent lung, which was paired and uninvolved. The study linked higher blood T cell density to longer overall survival.

Clones were read by immunoSEQ multiplex PCR, and TCRdb kept only the in-frame ones, dropping some. The sample shows approximately 1,500 clones, roughly 20% of them seen only once. The table lists this clone with a few counts. What it recognizes is unknown. After removal of 3 bases from V and 6 bases from J, the junction contained 11 bases not matched to a gene. Germline V lookup: CDR1 MGHRA, CDR2 YSYEKL. The CDR3 consists of 17 residues. The specimen comprised normal lung tissue next to the tumor, sampled before any cancer treatment. The V call is TRBV4-1, the J call TRBJ2-1; TRBD2 matches at 10 bases. This TCR was recovered from a woman aged 40-69 years with stage I lung adenocarcinoma. The CDR3 region has the DNA TGCGCCAGCAGCCACACTAAGGAGGAGCGGGGGGGCAATGAGCAGTTCTTC. Amino acid sequence: CASSHTKEERGGNEQFF.